This T cell receptor (beta chain) emerged from a study of beta chain features in type 1 diabetes. At the level of the study: Healthy donors and patients had similar age, gender and cell yields. Study results and caveats: For type 1 diabetes patients, VDJ junctions showed fewer insertions and more deletions. Moderately but significantly shorter TCRB CDR3s were found in Type 1 diabetes patients in all four CD4+ subsets.

Trimming at V came to 5 bases and at J to 8 bases, leaving 12 bases not matched to a gene. The length of the CDR3 is 14 residues. CDR1 and CDR2 from the germline V gene are SGHKS and YYEKEE (reference sequence). This clone was seen only a few times. Its antigen remains unknown. Every isolated RNA sample was fully reverse transcribed, so sequencing captured expressed TCRB transcripts. Produced via immunoSEQ multiplex PCR; TCRdb's table is partial and in-frame only. The repertoire holds some 350,000 clones, with around 9.6% as singletons. The receptor's source is a man in his thirties or forties with type 1 diabetes. The sequenced sample consisted of central memory CD4+ T cells from blood. The chain recombines TRBV5-5 with TRBJ1-2, with 7 bases fitting TRBD1. The CDR3 loop reads CASRMMDRISGYTF. CDR3 DNA sequence: TGTGCCAGCAGAATGATGGACAGGATCAGCGGCTACACCTTC.